The clone carrying this T cell receptor (beta chain) was seen at least ten times. As yet, its antigen is unknown. All donors comprised healthy Caucasians. Template switching (which added a universal primer site) was used, and cDNA carried unique molecular identifiers. Using its own MiXCR run on the 5' RACE reads, TCRdb lists one record per CDR3 protein. This table has 150,000 or so distinct CDR3 sequences, under 4.5% appearing once. This sample is drawn from a study of identical twins. The study's findings and limits: Whereas memory repertoires showed no such difference, abundant cord blood beta clonotypes carried fewer insertions. Conclusions were based on cross-sectional statistical analysis, without following the same donors.

Germline values: CDR1 SGHAT, CDR2 FQNNGV. This CDR3 contains 14 residues. The germline V and J ends were trimmed by 0 bases and 7 bases, with 9 bases remaining between them. The sequence was obtained from a man aged 18 to 35 in good health. The sequencing input was memory T cells sorted from blood. The chain employs TRBV11-2 and TRBJ2-2; D perhaps matches TRBD1 (6 bases). CDR3 DNA: TGTGCCAGCAGCTTAGAGGCAGGGGACGGGGAGCTGTTTTTT. Amino acid sequence: CASSLEAGDGELFF.